This T cell receptor beta chain was obtained from a study of cytomegalovirus exposure and HLA in healthy donors (dated by TCRdb to about 2017). Describing the broader study: An earlier analysis of some 600 of the donors reported about 260 Gb of sequence data and around 110 million unique TCR beta sequences obtained from approximately 180 million T cells. An early release that covered roughly 600 HLA-typed donors contained approximately 290 gigabases of sequencing data and some 87 million unique TCR sequences. Among the approximately 400 genotyped donors, 75% to 90% belonged to the genetic ancestry cluster associated with self-reported Caucasian donors. The study aimed to test whether cataloging public T cell receptors could reveal signatures of past pathogen exposure. The T cell repertoires of several hundred subjects were profiled by immunosequencing and related to cytomegalovirus serostatus. A separate validation cohort of about 110 different subjects was used in addition to the approximately 640-subject first cohort. High-throughput TCR immunosequencing, statistical association of individual TCRs with disease status, and machine learning were combined to predict cytomegalovirus infection status. A later analysis re-analyzed previously published TCR beta repertoires from approximately 700 donors and added high-resolution HLA genotyping to study TCR occurrence patterns. Rather than drawing on any new phenotypic data, the later analysis identified candidate immune exposures from TCR beta sequences and the way those sequences occurred across donors. An earlier analysis of 587 of the donors used high-throughput TCR beta sequencing to judge whether each TCR beta V gene segment behaved as functional or pseudogenic. Alongside the repertoire data, information on donor age, sex, ethnicity and CMV serostatus was compiled. A later genetic analysis took genome-wide SNP genotypes for about 65% of the 666 donors and used that subset as a discovery cohort. All discovery cohort repertoires had been generated on a single sequencing platform. Class I and class II HLA loci were covered by the typing at four-digit resolution. The number of donors typed differed by locus, with about 629-630 for A, B, C, DRB1 and DQB1, roughly 520 for DQA1, approximately 570 for DPA1, and around 460 for DPB1. Roughly 5 DR-DQ haplotypes were handled as single units for association and clustering, since linkage in the cohort was strong. Among 398 genotyped donors of the cohort, an average of 235,054 unique TCR beta nucleotide sequences were sequenced per donor, roughly 18% of them non-productive.

Regarding this clone: What antigen it recognizes has not been identified. No much larger clonotype is one base removed from it; base qualities were not supplied.

Via the germline V gene, CDR1 is SQVTM and CDR2 ANQGSEA. From the cysteine through the phenylalanine, the CDR3 covers 14 amino acids. Solely the CDR3 DNA is kept, with 42 bases framed from the first base. For this chain, trimming is 4 bases at the V end and 4 bases at the J end, and the number of junction bases without a gene match is 7. The cohort was made up of under 800 healthy bone marrow donors. At the time of sampling, all cohort members were nominally healthy, though unrecorded immune exposures were likely present. The donor tested CMV seropositive and was one of the 289 seropositive cohort members. A peripheral blood sample was collected from each donor, and TCR beta sequencing was performed on peripheral blood mononuclear cells. The Qiagen DNeasy Blood Extraction Kit was used to extract genomic DNA from the blood cell samples. The investigation overall reported the following: In an earlier analysis of 450 to 750 of the donors, most TCR beta V segments appeared in productive rearrangements about 90% or about 30% of the time, broadly matching IMGT annotations. Because some donors lacked HLA typing at each locus, the association tests relied only on the typed subset. A later analysis reported that several top co-occurrence clusters appeared linked to parvovirus B19, influenza, CMV and Epstein-Barr virus. Some IMGT-functional V segments, including TRBV6-2 and TRBV6-3, could not be distinguished by the 87-base-pair reads and were therefore excluded. In a later genetic analysis, fewer N-insertions in productive TCRs were reported among donors in an Asian-associated ancestry cluster than the roughly 700-donor mean. Across donors, most TCR sequences were observed very rarely, whereas some public TCRs were present in many individuals. Immune exposure information for the cohort was limited to CMV serostatus. A cluster of highly shared sequence variants was judged likely to represent a technical artifact of the sequencing pipeline. According to a later analysis, most CMV-associated TCR beta chains appeared to be HLA-restricted, and the HLA associations seemed to be driven largely by CMV exposure. About 17 rarely observed V segments, including chromosome 9 orphons, were excluded from the earlier analysis of some 590 of the donors because counts were too low. When HLA alleles, especially DR and DQ, strongly co-occurred, TCR associations were difficult to assign to individual alleles. At a false discovery rate of 0.05, a later analysis linked 16,000 or so TCR beta sequences to specific HLA alleles. A later analysis found that TCR association rates varied across HLA loci, with DRB1 alleles showing the most associated TCRs and HLA-C alleles the fewest. A further reported finding was that TCR beta sequences accurately predicted the HLA-A and HLA-B alleles for most subjects in the first cohort. Correlated functional status among segregating V segments might reflect linkage disequilibrium, but an unknown experimental factor could not be ruled out. An association between a missense DCLRE1C variant and V-gene and J-gene trimming of TCR beta chains was found in a later genetic analysis and replicated in an independent cohort. In vitro tests confirmed that a few of the cytomegalovirus-associated TCR beta chains recognize cytomegalovirus antigens. Cytomegalovirus status was reported to be diagnosed by the classifier with high specificity and sensitivity in both the original and validation cohorts. Sequencing depth was assumed to be roughly uniform across donors in the presence/absence analyses, though that assumption may not hold. The study listed 164 TCR beta chains as associated with cytomegalovirus. It was suggested by the authors that the approach could potentially be generalized to other disease states and immunological phenotypes. In this cohort, only TCR beta chains were sequenced, and detectable features were limited by the absence of alpha or paired-chain data. A later analysis found that HLA-associated TCR beta chains were more clonally expanded and had lower generation probabilities than equally common non-associated chains.

Libraries were constructed by the immunoSEQ multiplex PCR assay. For the multiplex PCR, a mixture combining 60 forward primers for TCR Vbeta segments and 13 reverse primers for TCR Jbeta segments was used. A multiplex PCR assay on genomic DNA amplified the CDR3 region of rearranged TCR beta genes. On the Illumina HiSeq System, the amplified TCR beta libraries were sequenced as 87-base-pair reads. In the paper's pipeline: A later analysis tallied around 82 million unique TCR beta chains across the 700 or so repertoires, and about 12 million of those chains were shared by two or more donors. Raw reads were error-corrected and collapsed into unique sequences with a nearest-neighbor algorithm that merged closely related sequences to remove PCR and sequencing errors. V, D and J gene segments were assigned by aligning CDR3 sequences to IMGT reference sequences. For a sequence to be retained, at least a six-nucleotide match to both a V gene segment and a J gene segment was required. A rearrangement was called productive if the CDR3 had no stop codons and remained in frame with V and J, and every other rearrangement was called non-productive. CDR3 was defined according to IMGT convention as the region running from the second conserved V-encoded cysteine to the conserved J-encoded phenylalanine. The earlier analysis of fewer than 750 of the donors excluded sequences that lacked an unambiguous match to a single V gene segment. In an earlier analysis of a few hundred of the donors, V segments were called functional above 56.7% productive rearrangements and were called segregating when the between-donor standard deviation exceeded 5%. A statistical classification framework was built for diagnosing cytomegalovirus status from the catalog of TCR beta chain sequences. V and J gene assignment, in a later analysis, came from comparing TCR nucleotide sequences with IMGT/GENE-DB human TR gene sequences. The TCRdist pipeline was used in a later analysis to assign CDR3 sequences and most-parsimonious VDJ recombination scenarios. In a later analysis, each TCR beta chain was defined by its CDR3 amino acid sequence together with its V-gene family, and reads without a unique V-gene family were excluded. As a way to deal with suspected cross-contamination and a sequencing artifact, a later analysis dropped 592 nucleotide sequences that were highly shared and had low generation probability. For each public chain, a later analysis derived a clonal expansion index from normalized ranks of inferred template counts within each repertoire. A later analysis computed generation probabilities with a VDJ recombination model fitted to out-of-frame rearrangements, and checked the results against IGoR. In a later analysis, TCR-TCR, TCR-HLA and TCR-CMV co-occurrence was scored with hypergeometric tests, and a repertoire-size bias correction was applied to TCR pairs. False discovery rates were estimated in a later analysis by permuting HLA or CMV assignments 20 times. In a later analysis, co-occurring TCRs were grouped with DBSCAN, and TCRdist sequence similarity was added when clustering was performed within HLA-allele-positive subsets. Co-occurrence clustering excluded repertoires with fewer than 30,000 or more than 120,000 public chains, plus five with anomalous nucleotide sharing. TCRdb re-hosts the immuneACCESS table, in-frame sequences only. Its copies lack some clones; in the studies checked, an unresolved V gene accounts for under half of them, and the cause for the rest is not known. Clonal size and the V and J genes are those of that table, whereas D and trimming came from the DNA. Recorded for this sample are around 100,000 clones; under 85% of them occurred a single time. The ten most abundant clones make up 4.1% of the sample.

The V and J genes are TRBV29-1 and TRBJ2-3; 8 central bases correspond to TRBD2. Sequenced: PBMCs. The sequence derives from a middle-aged woman in good health and CMV-seropositive. The DNA sequence is given as TGCAGCGTTGGGAGGACTAGCTGGGCAGATACGCAGTATTTT. Its coded protein is CSVGRTSWADTQYF.